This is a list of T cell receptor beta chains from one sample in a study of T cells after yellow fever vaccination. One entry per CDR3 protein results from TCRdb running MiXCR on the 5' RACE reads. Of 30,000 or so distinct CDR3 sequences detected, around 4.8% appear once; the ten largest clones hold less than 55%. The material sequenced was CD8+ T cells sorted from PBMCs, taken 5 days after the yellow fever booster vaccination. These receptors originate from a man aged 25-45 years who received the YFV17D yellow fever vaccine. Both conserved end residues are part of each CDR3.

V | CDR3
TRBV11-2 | CASSSGHSTNEKLFF
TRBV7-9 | CASSLPQNYEQYF
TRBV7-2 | CASSFIAGEGKNIQYF
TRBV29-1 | CSVGTGGASYEQYF
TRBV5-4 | CASRPRQGGKETQYF
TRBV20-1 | CSARGFSDSETQYF
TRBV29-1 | CSVTNEGRSTEAFF
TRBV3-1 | CASSHQVGPRQETQYF
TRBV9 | CASSETGDGEQYF
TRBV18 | CASSLAGGYTF
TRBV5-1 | CASSRGGNEQFF
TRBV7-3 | CASSLQGPNTEAFF
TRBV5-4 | CASSFSGSPSYEQYF
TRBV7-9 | CASSQRHLPYEQYF